What follows are 18 T cell receptor beta chains derived from one specimen sequenced in a study of T cell responses to AZD1222 COVID-19 vaccine. Produced via immunoSEQ multiplex PCR; TCRdb's table is partial and in-frame only. The sample shows around 140,000 clones, 93% of them seen only once. Sequencing was performed on peripheral blood, taken on day 0 of AZD1222 vaccination. These receptors were obtained from an adult in good health.

This chain links TRBV19 with TRBJ2-3; 7 bases are shared with TRBD1. This CDR3 is built from 14 residues. Germline values: CDR1 LNHDA, CDR2 SQIVND (reference sequence). V trimming: 5 bases; J trimming: 2 bases; junction bases outside the gene matches: 4. CDR3 nucleotides: TGTGCCAGTAGTTCGGACAGGAACACAGATACGCAGTATTTT. As protein: CASSSDRNTDTQYF.

The chain recombines TRBV6-5 with TRBJ1-4; D gene ambiguous. The ends were cut back, 6 bases at V and 3 bases at J, with 14 bases in the middle. CDR3 length: 15 amino acids. CDR1 MNHEY and CDR2 SVGAGI come from the germline V gene. CDR3 in DNA: TGTGCCAGCAGCTACGTACCGGGCCCTAATGAAAAACTGTTTTTT. Encoded protein: CASSYVPGPNEKLFF.

This chain joins TRBV7-8 and TRBJ1-2; D is unclear. V lost 4 bases and J lost 2, with 14 bases in between. The CDR3 contains 15 residues. The germline V gene has CDR1 SGHVS and CDR2 FQNEAQ. The CDR3 is CASSSISYSNYGYTF. The CDR3 DNA sequence: TGTGCCAGCAGCTCTATCTCATACAGCAACTATGGCTACACCTTC.

The chain has TRBV6-5 and TRBJ1-5; TRBD1 might be the D (6 bases). From germline, CDR1 is MNHEY and CDR2 SVGAGI. The CDR3 loop spans 15 amino acids. The germline V and J ends were trimmed by 8 bases and 6 bases, with 20 bases remaining between them. The CDR3 DNA sequence: TGTGCCAGCCATGAACCAGGGGCGCCGGGTCAGCCCCAGCATTTT. It translates to CASHEPGAPGQPQHF.

The V gene is TRBV9, the J gene TRBJ1-1, with D possibly being TRBD1 (6 bases). V was trimmed by 3 bases and J by 4 bases, leaving 19 bases between them. CDR1 is SGDLS and CDR2 is YYNGEE in the germline V gene. The CDR3 is made up of 16 amino acids. The CDR3 is CASSAGITGWSTEAFF. CDR3 coding DNA: TGTGCCAGCAGCGCGGGGATAACAGGGTGGAGCACTGAAGCTTTCTTT.

The CDR3 region is CASSQGWAEAVGYTF. The CDR3, as DNA: TGTGCCAGCAGCCAAGGTTGGGCGGAAGCCGTGGGCTACACCTTC. The rearrangement uses TRBV3-1 (or the pseudogene TRBV3-2) and TRBJ1-2; D not resolved. The V and J ends lost 1 base and 8 bases respectively, with 17 bases between them. CDR3 size: 15 residues. Per germline, CDR1 LGHDT and CDR2 YNNKEL (reference sequence).

The gene calls are TRBV19 and TRBJ2-5; TRBD1 matches at 7 bases. The CDR3 totals 15 residues. J gave up 0 bases and V 3 bases, and 4 bases lay outside the gene matches. The V gene's germline CDR1 is LNHDA and CDR2 SQIVND (reference sequence). CDR3: CASSIGRGYQETQYF. The CDR3 DNA reads as TGTGCCAGTAGTATTGGCAGGGGGTACCAAGAGACCCAGTACTTC. The full variable domain, its missing parts supplied by reference TRBV19 and TRBJ2-5, is DGGITQSPKYLFRKEGQNVTLSCEQNLNHDAMYWYRQDPGQGLRLIYYSQIVNDFQKGDIAEGYSVSREKKESFPLTVTSAQKNPTAFYLCASSIGRGYQETQYFGPGTRLLVL.

The chain couples TRBV30 to TRBJ1-6; unclear D gene. Trimming cost V 1 base and J 5 bases, with 3 bases left between them. This CDR3 has 12 residues. Germline V gives CDR1 GTSNPN, CDR2 SVGIG (reference sequence). Here the CDR3 reads CAWSDNNSPLHF. The CDR3 DNA is TGTGCCTGGAGTGATAATAATTCACCCCTCCACTTT.

V gene TRBV19 combines with J gene TRBJ1-1; D remains ambiguous. The V and J ends lost 3 bases and 1 base respectively, with 12 bases between them. Germline V lookup: CDR1 LNHDA, CDR2 SQIVND (reference sequence). The CDR3 loop spans 15 amino acids. Here the CDR3 DNA reads TGTGCCAGTAGTATTGTACGGTATGAGAACACTGAAGCTTTCTTT. Translation: CASSIVRYENTEAFF. The full variable domain, rest sourced from reference TRBV19 and TRBJ1-1, is DGGITQSPKYLFRKEGQNVTLSCEQNLNHDAMYWYRQDPGQGLRLIYYSQIVNDFQKGDIAEGYSVSREKKESFPLTVTSAQKNPTAFYLCASSIVRYENTEAFFGQGTRLTVV.

This rearrangement joins TRBV7-2 to TRBJ1-2; weak D call: TRBD1 (5 bases). Germline V gives CDR1 SGHTA, CDR2 FQGNSA. The CDR3 is 15 residues long. Between the trimmed V and J ends, which lost 0 bases and 8 bases, there was a span of 16 bases. In DNA, the CDR3 is TGTGCCAGCAGCTTAGCTGGGGCTCCCAGGGAGGGCTACACCTTC. It is translated as CASSLAGAPREGYTF.

This chain uses TRBV7-2 with TRBJ2-7, with 10 bases fitting TRBD2. Trimming removed 5 bases from V and 5 bases from J; junction bases left unmatched: 3. Germline lookup yields CDR1 SGHTA and CDR2 FQGNSA. This CDR3 has 13 residues. CDR3 loop: CASSLGLADEQYF. The CDR3 DNA reads TGTGCCAGCAGCCTTGGACTAGCGGACGAGCAGTACTTC.

The V and J genes are TRBV5-4 and TRBJ2-2; TRBD2 matches at 8 bases. V dropped 0 bases and J dropped 8; count of bases not matched to a gene: 9. The CDR3 runs to 16 residues. Germline CDR1 is SGHNT and CDR2 is YYREEE (reference sequence). CDR3 bases: TGTGCCAGCAGCTTGGGCGTAGCGGGGAGTTCGGGGGAGCTGTTTTTT. Translation gives CASSLGVAGSSGELFF.

The gene calls are TRBV5-1 and TRBJ1-6; the D gene is possibly TRBD1 (5 bases). Per the germline V gene, CDR1 is SGHRS and CDR2 is YFSETQ. V gave up 2 bases and J gave up 1 base, with 16 bases separating them. This CDR3 is 18 amino acids long. CDR3 amino acids: CASSFGAEGGSYNSPLHF. The CDR3 DNA is TGCGCCAGCAGCTTTGGGGCCGAGGGAGGGTCCTATAATTCACCCCTCCACTTT.

The genes are TRBV16 and TRBJ1-6; perhaps TRBD1 as D (5 bases). Germline V gene sequence: CDR1 KGHSY, CDR2 FQNENV. CDR3 length: 16 amino acids. V was cut by 4 bases and J by 5 bases, with 15 bases left in between. For the CDR3, the DNA is TGTGCCAGCAGCCTAGACGGGACCTATAATAATTCACCCCTCCACTTT. Translation: CASSLDGTYNNSPLHF. Using reference TRBV16 and TRBJ1-6 for the parts outside the CDR3, the full variable domain is GEEVAQTPKHLVRGEGQKAKLYCAPIKGHSYVFWYQQVLKNEFKFLISFQNENVFDETGMPKERFSAKCLPNSPCSLEIQATKLEDSAVYFCASSLDGTYNNSPLHFGNGTRLTVT.

The J gene is TRBJ1-1, the V gene TRBV20-1; D remains unclear. The germline gives CDR1 DFQATT, CDR2 SNEGSKA (reference sequence). The V gene lost 3 bases and the J gene lost 7 bases, with 6 bases spanning the gap. The CDR3 is 10 amino acids. CDR3 DNA: TGCAGTGCTAGTCTAGTTGAAGCTTTCTTT. It translates to CSASLVEAFF.

The chain uses TRBV28 and TRBJ2-2; TRBD2 might be the D (5 bases). The germline V gene encodes CDR1 MDHEN and CDR2 SYDVKM. There are 14 residues in the CDR3. Trimming took off 8 bases at V and 6 bases at J, with 16 bases between the two ends. The CDR3 nucleotides read TGTGCCAGCCTTGGTAGCGAAGGTCCCGGGGAGCTGTTTTTT. Protein product: CASLGSEGPGELFF. Supplemented by reference TRBV28 and TRBJ2-2, the full variable domain reads DVKVTQSSRYLVKRTGEKVFLECVQDMDHENMFWYRQDPGLGLRLIYFSYDVKMKEKGDIPEGYSVSREKKERFSLILESASTNQTSMYLCASLGSEGPGELFFGEGSRLTVL.

The chain is built from TRBV30 and TRBJ2-7; TRBD2 matches 13 bases. This CDR3 is built from 15 residues. Trimming removed 2 bases from V and 4 bases from J; junction bases left unmatched: 5. CDR1 and CDR2 (germline): GTSNPN, SVGIG (reference sequence). CDR3: CAWSHPGLAGYEQYF. CDR3 nucleotide sequence: TGTGCCTGGAGTCATCCGGGACTAGCGGGGTACGAGCAGTACTTC.

The J gene is TRBJ1-2, the V gene TRBV30; no definite D call. Germline-derived CDR1 and CDR2 are GTSNPN and SVGIG (reference sequence). Trimming left V 0 bases short and J 8 bases short, with 7 bases between. The CDR3 consists of 11 residues. The CDR3 DNA follows: TGTGCCTGGAGTGTACTACGAGGCTACACCTTC. Protein product: CAWSVLRGYTF.